The rows below give T cell receptor beta chains drawn from one sample of a study of glioma-infiltrating T cells. TCRdb processed the multiplex PCR reads anew with MiXCR; each CDR3 protein has one entry. The sample shows roughly 120,000 distinct CDR3 sequences, roughly 24% of them seen only once. The sequencing sample was made of glioma tissue, nonneoplastic brain tissue, or PBMCs (not recorded which). These receptors were taken from a human donor with low-grade glioma or glioblastoma, undergoing nonglioma brain surgery, or in good health (not recorded which). CDR3s include the opening cysteine and the closing phenylalanine or tryptophan. A D gene is named only where the DNA matches it firmly. Some rows mark clone size as missing; the rest say once, few, many or name a class of expanded clone.

CDR3 DNA: TGTGCCAGCAGGGATGGGGGAACGGTAATGAACACTGAAGCTTTCTTT
CDR3 protein: CASRDGGTVMNTEAFF
V gene: TRBV12-3/TRBV12-4
J gene: TRBJ1-1
clone size: few
D gene: -

CDR3 DNA: TGCAGCGTTACTAGCGATGAGCAGTTCTTC
CDR3 protein: CSVTSDEQFF
V gene: TRBV29-1
J gene: TRBJ2-1
clone size: many
D gene: TRBD2

CDR3 DNA: TGCGCCAGCAGCCAAGAGACACCTAATAATTCACCCCTCCACTTT
CDR3 protein: CASSQETPNNSPLHF
V gene: TRBV4-1
J gene: TRBJ1-6
clone size: -
D gene: -

CDR3 DNA: TGCAGTGCTAGAGATCTCGGTAGCGGGGAATACGAGCAGTACTTC
CDR3 protein: CSARDLGSGEYEQYF
V gene: TRBV20-1
J gene: TRBJ2-7
clone size: many
D gene: TRBD2

CDR3 DNA: TGTGCCAGCAGAATACCTGGAAACACCATATATTTT
CDR3 protein: CASRIPGNTIYF
V gene: TRBV2
J gene: TRBJ1-3
clone size: many
D gene: -

CDR3 DNA: TGTGCCAGTAGTATAGGGGCGACCCTCCCGGAGCCCCAGCATTTT
CDR3 protein: CASSIGATLPEPQHF
V gene: TRBV19
J gene: TRBJ1-5
clone size: many
D gene: -

CDR3 DNA: TGCAGCGATTCGGACAGGCGAACTAACTATGGCTACACCTTC
CDR3 protein: CSDSDRRTNYGYTF
V gene: TRBV29-1
J gene: TRBJ1-2
clone size: many
D gene: TRBD1

CDR3 DNA: TGTGCCAGCAGTTTCCGACCGGGGGGGCGTCCGTCGTCTGGGGCCAACGTCCTGACTTTC
CDR3 protein: CASSFRPGGRPSSGANVLTF
V gene: TRBV12-3/TRBV12-4
J gene: TRBJ2-6
clone size: -
D gene: TRBD2

CDR3 DNA: TGCGCCAGCAGCCAAGATAGAGTATCCTATAATTCACCCCTCCACTTT
CDR3 protein: CASSQDRVSYNSPLHF
V gene: TRBV4-1
J gene: TRBJ1-6
clone size: -
D gene: -

CDR3 DNA: TGCAGTGCTAGAGATTTGGCAGACGCCACGGAAATTAACTATGGCTACACCTTC
CDR3 protein: CSARDLADATEINYGYTF
V gene: TRBV20-1
J gene: TRBJ1-2
clone size: many
D gene: -

CDR3 DNA: TGCGCCAGCAGCCAAGTCACAATACAGGGATCCGGCTACACCTTC
CDR3 protein: CASSQVTIQGSGYTF
V gene: TRBV4-3
J gene: TRBJ1-2
clone size: -
D gene: -

CDR3 DNA: TGTGCCAGCAGCTTTGGAGATCAAAACATTCAGTACTTC
CDR3 protein: CASSFGDQNIQYF
V gene: TRBV7-6
J gene: TRBJ2-4
clone size: many
D gene: -

CDR3 DNA: TGTGCCAGCAGTTACCCAACCTCTGGAGCACCCAAGAAGACCCAGTACTTC
CDR3 protein: CASSYPTSGAPKKTQYF
V gene: TRBV12-3/TRBV12-4
J gene: TRBJ2-5
clone size: few
D gene: -

CDR3 DNA: TGTGCCAGCAGTCAAACAGGGGGTCTTTACGAGCAGTACTTC
CDR3 protein: CASSQTGGLYEQYF
V gene: TRBV7-3
J gene: TRBJ2-7
clone size: many
D gene: TRBD1

CDR3 DNA: TGTGCCAGCAGTCGAACCGGGACAGGGTCTGGGGCCAACGTCCTGACTTTC
CDR3 protein: CASSRTGTGSGANVLTF
V gene: TRBV27
J gene: TRBJ2-6
clone size: many
D gene: TRBD1

CDR3 DNA: TGTGCCAGCTACCTACCCCAAGAAGGGAGAGATACGCAGTATTTT
CDR3 protein: CASYLPQEGRDTQYF
V gene: TRBV11-1
J gene: TRBJ2-3
clone size: -
D gene: -

CDR3 DNA: TGTGCCAGCCAACCTATTTCGGGAATAGCGGGAGGGCCAAAAAACATTCAGTACTTC
CDR3 protein: CASQPISGIAGGPKNIQYF
V gene: TRBV7-2
J gene: TRBJ2-4
clone size: many
D gene: TRBD2

CDR3 DNA: TGTGCCAGTTCTACCCAGGGGCCAGTTACCGAGCAGTACTTC
CDR3 protein: CASSTQGPVTEQYF
V gene: TRBV19
J gene: TRBJ2-7
clone size: few
D gene: -

CDR3 DNA: TGTGCCAGCTCACTACAAACCGGGGGGAGCTCCTACAATGAGCAGTTCTTC
CDR3 protein: CASSLQTGGSSYNEQFF
V gene: TRBV18
J gene: TRBJ2-1
clone size: few
D gene: TRBD2

CDR3 DNA: TGTGCCAGCATCGGGACTAGCGGGAGTAAAAACATTCAGTACTTC
CDR3 protein: CASIGTSGSKNIQYF
V gene: TRBV6-1
J gene: TRBJ2-4
clone size: many
D gene: TRBD2

CDR3 DNA: TGTGCCAGCAGCCATGACAGGGACACTGGAAACACCATATATTTT
CDR3 protein: CASSHDRDTGNTIYF
V gene: TRBV4-2
J gene: TRBJ1-3
clone size: many
D gene: TRBD1

CDR3 DNA: TGCAGCCCAGAGTCCGGGACAGGGCCAAATCAGCCCCAGCATTTT
CDR3 protein: CSPESGTGPNQPQHF
V gene: TRBV29-1
J gene: TRBJ1-5
clone size: few
D gene: TRBD1

CDR3 DNA: TGCAGTGCCGACCGATGGACAGGGACAACCTACGAGCAGTACTTC
CDR3 protein: CSADRWTGTTYEQYF
V gene: TRBV20-1
J gene: TRBJ2-7
clone size: many
D gene: TRBD1

CDR3 DNA: TGCGCCAGCAGTGAAAGGGGGGACGAGACTGAAGCTTTCTTT
CDR3 protein: CASSERGDETEAFF
V gene: TRBV10-2
J gene: TRBJ1-1
clone size: many
D gene: -

CDR3 DNA: TGTGCCAGCAGTGAGAACAGGGATTCCTACGAGCAGTACTTC
CDR3 protein: CASSENRDSYEQYF
V gene: TRBV2
J gene: TRBJ2-7
clone size: -
D gene: -

CDR3 DNA: TGTGTCAGCAGCCAAGGATACGAGCAGTACTTC
CDR3 protein: CVSSQGYEQYF
V gene: TRBV5-5
J gene: TRBJ2-7
clone size: -
D gene: -

CDR3 DNA: TGTGCCAGCAGCTTTAGGCGGGAGGCGGTTACGCAGTATTTT
CDR3 protein: CASSFRREAVTQYF
V gene: TRBV7-2
J gene: TRBJ2-3
clone size: few
D gene: TRBD2

CDR3 DNA: TGTGCCAGCTCTCCCGGGACTAGCGGGGGACCGCGCGCAAACGAGCAGTACTTC
CDR3 protein: CASSPGTSGGPRANEQYF
V gene: TRBV18
J gene: TRBJ2-7
clone size: -
D gene: TRBD2

CDR3 DNA: TGTACCAGCGGGACAGGCAATGAAAAACCGTTTTTT
CDR3 protein: CTSGTGNEKPFF
V gene: TRBV28
J gene: TRBJ1-4
clone size: -
D gene: TRBD1

CDR3 DNA: TGTGCCAGCAGCTTAGAACAGCTTTCACCCCTCCACTTT
CDR3 protein: CASSLEQLSPLHF
V gene: TRBV7-2
J gene: TRBJ1-6
clone size: many
D gene: -

CDR3 DNA: TGTGCCAGCAGCCCCCTCCGAGGGACACCCCCCTTTTTT
CDR3 protein: CASSPLRGTPPFF
V gene: TRBV11-1
J gene: TRBJ2-3
clone size: -
D gene: -

CDR3 DNA: TGTGCCAGCGTAGGCATGAACACTGAAGCTTTCTTT
CDR3 protein: CASVGMNTEAFF
V gene: TRBV7-9
J gene: TRBJ1-1
clone size: many
D gene: -

CDR3 DNA: TGTGCCAGCGGGCGACAGGGTGCAGATACGCAGTATTTT
CDR3 protein: CASGRQGADTQYF
V gene: TRBV28
J gene: TRBJ2-3
clone size: -
D gene: TRBD1

CDR3 DNA: TGTGCCAGCAGCTTAGTTATAGCGTTGCAAGAGACCCAGTACTTC
CDR3 protein: CASSLVIALQETQYF
V gene: TRBV7-2
J gene: TRBJ2-5
clone size: many
D gene: -

CDR3 DNA: TGCGCCAGCAGCCAAGATCACCCTAGCGGGAGGCACGAGCAGTACTTC
CDR3 protein: CASSQDHPSGRHEQYF
V gene: TRBV4-1
J gene: TRBJ2-7
clone size: many
D gene: TRBD2

CDR3 DNA: TGTGCCACCAGCAGGTCGGACTCCAACTCTGGGGCCAACGTCCTGACTTTC
CDR3 protein: CATSRSDSNSGANVLTF
V gene: TRBV15
J gene: TRBJ2-6
clone size: medium-sized
D gene: -

CDR3 DNA: TGTGCCAGCAGCTACAGGGCCCTAGCCTCCTACAATGAGCAGTTCTTC
CDR3 protein: CASSYRALASYNEQFF
V gene: TRBV5-4
J gene: TRBJ2-1
clone size: few
D gene: -

CDR3 DNA: TGCGCCAGCAGCCAAGAGACAGGGGTAAATTCACCCCTCCACTTT
CDR3 protein: CASSQETGVNSPLHF
V gene: TRBV4-3
J gene: TRBJ1-6
clone size: few
D gene: TRBD1

CDR3 DNA: TGTGCCAGCAGTTTATGGATCCAGGACACTGAAGCTTTCTTT
CDR3 protein: CASSLWIQDTEAFF
V gene: TRBV28
J gene: TRBJ1-1
clone size: many
D gene: -

CDR3 DNA: TGCAGCGTATCATGGGGTCTCTCCTACGAGCAGTACTTC
CDR3 protein: CSVSWGLSYEQYF
V gene: TRBV29-1
J gene: TRBJ2-7
clone size: many
D gene: -

CDR3 DNA: TGTGCCAGCAGGGGCGGTGGCTATAATTCACCCCTCCACTTT
CDR3 protein: CASRGGGYNSPLHF
V gene: TRBV28
J gene: TRBJ1-6
clone size: many
D gene: -

CDR3 DNA: TGTGCCATCAGTAGGACGGCGAACACTGAAGCTTTCTTT
CDR3 protein: CAISRTANTEAFF
V gene: TRBV10-3
J gene: TRBJ1-1
clone size: many
D gene: -

CDR3 DNA: TGCAGCGGATATAGTAACACCGGGGAGCTGTTTTTT
CDR3 protein: CSGYSNTGELFF
V gene: TRBV29-1
J gene: TRBJ2-2
clone size: -
D gene: -

CDR3 DNA: TGTGCCAGCAGCTTGTCAACAGGAAGCACAGATACGCAGTATTTT
CDR3 protein: CASSLSTGSTDTQYF
V gene: TRBV5-4
J gene: TRBJ2-3
clone size: -
D gene: -

CDR3 DNA: TGTGCCAGCTCACCACCGGAGGGGGCATCCGAAAAACTGTTTTTT
CDR3 protein: CASSPPEGASEKLFF
V gene: TRBV18
J gene: TRBJ1-4
clone size: few
D gene: TRBD1

CDR3 DNA: TGCAGTGCTTCGAGACAGGGCAACGAGCAGTACTTC
CDR3 protein: CSASRQGNEQYF
V gene: TRBV20-1
J gene: TRBJ2-7
clone size: many
D gene: TRBD1

CDR3 DNA: TGCAGTGTTTCGGGACTAGCAAGTGAGACCCAGTACTTC
CDR3 protein: CSVSGLASETQYF
V gene: TRBV20-1
J gene: TRBJ2-5
clone size: many
D gene: TRBD2

CDR3 DNA: TGTGCCAGCAGCTTATCGAAGACTAGCGGCCTTTGGGAGCAGTACTTC
CDR3 protein: CASSLSKTSGLWEQYF
V gene: TRBV7-2
J gene: TRBJ2-7
clone size: many
D gene: TRBD2

CDR3 DNA: TGTGCCAGTAGTATAGGGGGGGGCCGAAATGAGCAGTTCTTC
CDR3 protein: CASSIGGGRNEQFF
V gene: TRBV19
J gene: TRBJ2-1
clone size: -
D gene: -

CDR3 DNA: TGCGCCAGCAGCTTCACAGGGGATTCCTACGAGCAGTACTTC
CDR3 protein: CASSFTGDSYEQYF
V gene: TRBV5-1
J gene: TRBJ2-7
clone size: many
D gene: TRBD1

CDR3 DNA: TGTGCCAGCAGACCTATGGGACAGGGTCCCTCCTACGAGCAGTACTTC
CDR3 protein: CASRPMGQGPSYEQYF
V gene: TRBV5-6
J gene: TRBJ2-7
clone size: many
D gene: TRBD1

CDR3 DNA: TGTGCCACCCCCACCGGGACACCCTACGAGCAGTACTTC
CDR3 protein: CATPTGTPYEQYF
V gene: TRBV27
J gene: TRBJ2-7
clone size: many
D gene: -

CDR3 DNA: TGTGCCAGCAGTACTAGCGGAAGCCTCTACGAGCAGTACTTC
CDR3 protein: CASSTSGSLYEQYF
V gene: TRBV6-1
J gene: TRBJ2-7
clone size: many
D gene: TRBD2

CDR3 DNA: TGCGCCAGCAGCCAAAGTCCGGGGCAAGGGGTGCGTGAGCAGTTCTTC
CDR3 protein: CASSQSPGQGVREQFF
V gene: TRBV4-1
J gene: TRBJ2-1
clone size: few
D gene: -